The following is a TCR beta chain sequence with its context. The antigen is unknown. The junction shows a germline mismatch at one end, possibly a read error. The donors were healthy bone marrow donors. The sample originates from a study of cytomegalovirus exposure and HLA in healthy donors. Overall study results and limits: TCR beta sequences reportedly predicted most subjects' HLA-A and HLA-B alleles accurately. In all likelihood, a cluster of highly shared sequence variants was a sequencing artifact.

CDR1 and CDR2 from the germline V gene are SGHRS and YFSETQ. The CDR3 has 15 amino acids. A multiplex PCR was run with 60 Vbeta primers and 13 Jbeta primers. The table came from immunoSEQ multiplex PCR; TCRdb's copy has only in-frame clones and leaves some out. This table holds about 85,000 clones, about 66% found once. The source of this sequence is a man aged 25-45 years in good health and CMV-seronegative. Material for sequencing was PBMCs. The rearrangement links TRBV5-1 to TRBJ2-2; TRBD2 agrees at 13 bases. The CDR3 bases are TGCTCCAGCTCAAGACTAGCGGGAGGTCCCGGGGAGCTGTTTTTT. Amino acid sequence: CSSSRLAGGPGELFF. The whole variable domain, filled in from reference TRBV5-1 and TRBJ2-2, reads KAGVTQTPRYLIKTRGQQVTLSCSPISGHRSVSWYQQTPGQGLQFLFEYFSETQRNKGNFPGRFSGRQFSNSRSEMNVSTLELGDSALYLCSSSRLAGGPGELFFGEGSRLTVL.